This T cell receptor (beta chain) appears in the sequencing data of a study of blood T cell repertoires in COVID-19. The protocol was immunoSEQ multiplex PCR, while the TCRdb copy is restricted to in-frame clones and leaves out a portion. The sample has about 280,000 clones; 75% to 90% are singletons. The specimen sequenced was peripheral blood. The source is a woman aged 25 to 39 with active or convalescent COVID-19.

The CDR3 DNA reads TGTGCCAGCAGCGAAAGATACGGGACTTACGTGGGCATTCAGTACTTC. Protein: CASSERYGTYVGIQYF. The rearrangement uses TRBV7-2 and TRBJ2-4, with TRBD2 as a possible D gene (6 bases). This CDR3 is built from 16 residues. CDR1 SGHTA and CDR2 FQGNSA come from the germline V gene. V was pared by 5 bases and J by 9 bases, with 23 bases between. Using reference TRBV7-2 and TRBJ2-4 for the parts outside the CDR3, the full variable domain is GAGVSQSPSNKVTEKGKDVELRCDPISGHTALYWYRQSLGQGLEFLIYFQGNSAPDKSGLPSDRFSAERTGGSVSTLTIQRTQQEDSAVYLCASSERYGTYVGIQYFGAGTRLSVL.